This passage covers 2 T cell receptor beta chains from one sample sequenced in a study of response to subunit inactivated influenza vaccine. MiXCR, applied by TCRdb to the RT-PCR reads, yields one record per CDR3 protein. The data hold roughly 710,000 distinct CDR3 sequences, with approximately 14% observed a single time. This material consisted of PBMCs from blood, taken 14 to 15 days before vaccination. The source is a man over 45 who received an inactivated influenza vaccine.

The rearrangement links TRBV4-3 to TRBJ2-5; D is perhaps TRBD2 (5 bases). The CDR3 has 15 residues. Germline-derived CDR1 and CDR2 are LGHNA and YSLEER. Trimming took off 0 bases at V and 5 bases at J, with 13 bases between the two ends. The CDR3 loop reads CASSQDWARGETQYF. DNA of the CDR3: TGCGCCAGCAGCCAAGATTGGGCTCGAGGGGAGACCCAGTACTTC.

CDR3 region: CASSQTSGNTGELFF. In nucleotides, the CDR3 is TGTGCCAGCAGCCAGACTAGCGGGAACACCGGGGAGCTGTTTTTT. V usage is TRBV7-2 and J usage is TRBJ2-2; 9 bases are shared with TRBD2. The germline V gene has CDR1 SGHTA and CDR2 FQGNSA. Trimming cost V 5 bases and J 1 base; bases outside gene matches: 2. CDR3 length: 15 amino acids.